The sample holds many counts of the clone carrying this T cell receptor beta chain. Researchers took RNA transcripts and amplified TCR beta CDR3 regions from them. The first-round RT-PCR employed HTBI primers together with the Qiagen OneStep RT-PCR kit. A multiplex PCR was then performed as the second round. MiXCR was run by TCRdb on the multiplex PCR reads, yielding one entry per CDR3 protein. The sample contains around 1,000,000 distinct CDR3 sequences, about two fifths of which appear only once. This record belongs to a study of Graves' ophthalmopathy and Graves' hyperthyroidism. Enrolled hyperthyroidism patients had a new diagnosis, a duration under 2 months, and an age of 18 to 65. Patients were excluded if they had other autoimmune diseases or uncontrolled infections, and likewise if pregnancy or lactation applied. Orbital computed tomography and thyroid ultrasound, along with TRAb, serum thyroxine and clinical symptoms, underpinned diagnosis.

The sample was peripheral blood or thyroid tissue (not recorded which). The source is an adult man with Graves' hyperthyroidism.

In nucleotides, the CDR3 is TGTGCCAGCAGTGGAGCGGCGGGGTCCGGGGTCGGGGAGCTGTTTTTT. Translated: CASSGAAGSGVGELFF. J is TRBJ2-2 and V is TRBV2; tentatively, D is TRBD2 (6 bases). The CDR3 extends over 16 amino acids. The V gene's germline CDR1 is SNHLY and CDR2 FYNNEI. V was pared by 4 bases and J by 7 bases, with 19 bases between.